This T cell receptor (beta chain) was found in a study of cytomegalovirus exposure and HLA in healthy donors. Findings of the study overall: A link between a missense DCLRE1C variant and TCR beta V- and J-gene trimming emerged from a later analysis. According to a later analysis, most TCR beta chains associated with CMV appeared HLA-restricted. Highly shared variants forming one cluster were likely a sequencing artifact. It was around 160 TCR beta chains that were listed as cytomegalovirus-associated.

Germline V gene sequence: CDR1 LNHDA, CDR2 SQIVND (reference sequence). V gave up 7 bases and J gave up 2 bases; unmatched junction bases: 7. This CDR3 comprises 15 residues. The PCR employed 60 Vbeta primers together with 13 Jbeta primers. Measured with immunoSEQ multiplex PCR; TCRdb has only the in-frame clones, and not every one. Here the sample spans 200,000 to 250,000 clones, 82% being singletons. As to this clone: The antigen remains undetermined.

The receptor's source is a woman in her thirties or forties in good health and CMV-seropositive. The sample comprised PBMCs. The gene calls are TRBV19 and TRBJ2-2; 7 bases are a match to TRBD2. Here the CDR3 DNA reads TGTGCCAGTACCATCACTAGCGTTAACACCGGGGAGCTGTTTTTT. It codes for CASTITSVNTGELFF.